The 2 T cell receptor beta chains below come from one sample, sequenced in a study of T cell clonality in common variable immunodeficiency. Study-wide points: Fewer deletions and N-nucleotide insertions were reportedly seen in common variable immunodeficiency TCR beta sequences.

The antigens of these receptors remain unknown. Clones were sequenced by immunoSEQ multiplex PCR, and TCRdb holds only the in-frame ones, with some missing. The data show about 28,000 clones, with none appearing a single time. The sequencing input was peripheral blood mononuclear cells. These receptors all stem from a human donor with common variable immunodeficiency.

This clone occurred a few times. The read halts 3 residues ahead of the CDR3 end, with the missing end drawn from the germline J gene. The rearrangement uses TRBV11-3 and TRBJ2-7; perhaps TRBD1 as D (6 bases). Germline V gene sequence: CDR1 SGHNT, CDR2 YENEEA. The germline V and J ends were trimmed by 5 bases and 3 bases, with 14 bases remaining between them. The length of the CDR3 is 14 residues. CDR3 DNA, as far as it was read: TGTGCCAGCAGCGTGGGCAGGGGAAGCTACGAG. This gives the protein CASSVGRGSYE. The whole CDR3 reads CASSVGRGSYEQYF. Looking up the rest from reference TRBV11-3 and TRBJ2-7 gives the full variable domain: EAGVVQSPRYKIIEKKQPVAFWCNPISGHNTLYWYLQNLGQGPELLIRYENEEAVDDSQLPKDRFSAERLKGVDSTLKIQPAELGDSAVYLCASSVGRGSYEQYFGPGTRLTVT.

This clone was counted between two and nine times. The observed sequence ends 3 residues before the CDR3 terminus, with the missing tail filled in from the germline J gene. The V call is TRBV6-2 or TRBV6-3, the J call TRBJ1-5, with D hard to call. The CDR3 has 17 amino acids. Germline-derived CDR1 and CDR2 are MNHEY and SVGEGT. The ends were cut back, 6 bases at V and 7 bases at J, with 25 bases in the middle. CDR3 bases read: TGTGCCAGCAGCCTACATACCATAGGGTTCCTCGACCAGCCC. It yields the protein CASSLHTIGFLDQP. The CDR3 reads in full as CASSLHTIGFLDQPQHF.